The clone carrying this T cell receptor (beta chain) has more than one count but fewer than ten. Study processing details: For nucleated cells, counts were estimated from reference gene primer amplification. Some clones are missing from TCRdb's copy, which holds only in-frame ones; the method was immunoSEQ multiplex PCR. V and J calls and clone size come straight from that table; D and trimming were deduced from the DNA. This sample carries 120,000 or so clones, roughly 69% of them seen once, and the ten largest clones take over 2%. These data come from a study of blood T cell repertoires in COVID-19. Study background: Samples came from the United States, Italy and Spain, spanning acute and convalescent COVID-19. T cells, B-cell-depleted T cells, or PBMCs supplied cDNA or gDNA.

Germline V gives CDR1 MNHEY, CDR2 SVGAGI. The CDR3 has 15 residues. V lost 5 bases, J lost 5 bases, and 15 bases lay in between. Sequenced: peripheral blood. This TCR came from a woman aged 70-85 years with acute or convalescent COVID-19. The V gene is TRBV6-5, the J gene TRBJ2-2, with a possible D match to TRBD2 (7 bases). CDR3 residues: CASSPLRGGTGELFF. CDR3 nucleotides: TGTGCCAGCAGTCCGTTAAGGGGGGGTACCGGGGAGCTGTTTTTT.